Listed here are 6 T cell receptor beta chains from one sample, sequenced in a study of identical twins. TCRdb reprocessed the 5' RACE reads via MiXCR and lists one record per CDR3 protein. There are 1.5 million to 2 million distinct CDR3 sequences in the sample; 32% occur only once, and roughly 0.3% lies in the top ten. Sequenced sample: cord blood. The receptor set was obtained from a newborn girl in good health.

There are many counts of this clonotype. The chain links TRBV9 to TRBJ1-2; 7 bases agree with TRBD1. V dropped 1 base and J dropped 12; count of bases not matched to a gene: 6. This CDR3 comprises 12 residues. CDR1 is SGDLS and CDR2 is YYNGEE in the germline V gene. The CDR3 DNA follows: TGTGCCAGCAGCGTAAAAACAGGGGAAGACACCTTC. It codes for CASSVKTGEDTF.

The genes are TRBV2 and TRBJ2-1; 7 nucleotides align to TRBD2. There are 14 residues in the CDR3. The germline V gene has CDR1 SNHLY and CDR2 FYNNEI. With V trimmed by 6 bases and J by 4 bases, 6 bases remained unmatched. This CDR3 is CASRNLAAYNEQFF. CDR3 sequence (DNA): TGTGCCAGCAGAAACCTAGCGGCTTACAATGAGCAGTTCTTC.

The chain uses TRBV12-5 and TRBJ2-6; TRBD1 aligns across 7 bases. The CDR3 totals 17 residues. Trimming at V came to 6 bases and at J to 0 bases, leaving 8 bases not matched to a gene. Per germline, CDR1 LGHNT and CDR2 FRNRAP. The CDR3 loop is CASGYETGSSGANVLTF. The DNA for the CDR3 is TGTGCTAGTGGCTATGAGACAGGGAGCTCTGGGGCCAACGTCCTGACTTTC.

In regard to this clonotype: The germline gene is not matched at one end of the junction; a read error may be the cause. The chain couples TRBV5-1 to TRBJ2-5; 8 nucleotides align to TRBD1. The germline V gene encodes CDR1 SGHRS and CDR2 YFSETQ. The CDR3 runs 16 residues. The CDR3 is CVSSLAQGARQETQYF. The DNA of the CDR3 is TGCGTCAGCAGCTTGGCGCAGGGGGCGAGGCAAGAGACCCAGTACTTC.

This chain connects TRBV5-1 to TRBJ2-7; the match to TRBD1 covers 9 bases. The CDR3 has 14 amino acids. Trimming cost V 6 bases and J 5 bases; bases outside gene matches: 9. Germline CDR1 reads SGHRS; CDR2 reads YFSETQ. The CDR3 protein is CASTSTGQGHEQYF. CDR3 bases: TGCGCCAGCACATCTACGGGACAGGGCCACGAGCAGTACTTC. The full variable domain, completed using reference TRBV5-1 and TRBJ2-7, is KAGVTQTPRYLIKTRGQQVTLSCSPISGHRSVSWYQQTPGQGLQFLFEYFSETQRNKGNFPGRFSGRQFSNSRSEMNVSTLELGDSALYLCASTSTGQGHEQYFGPGTRLTVT.

This clonotype appeared a few times. The rearrangement uses TRBV6-4 and TRBJ1-5; 9 bases line up with TRBD1. Germline CDR1 and CDR2: MRHNA and SNTAGT. This CDR3 has 16 residues. Unmatched junction bases numbered 11, after V lost 8 bases and J lost 3 bases. This chain's CDR3 is CASVGDRVPDNQPQHF. Written as DNA, the CDR3 is TGTGCCAGCGTAGGGGACAGGGTCCCTGACAATCAGCCCCAGCATTTT.